The present TCR beta chain was sequenced within a study of T cell responses to AZD1222 COVID-19 vaccine. Across the whole study: Pooling covered second doses at about 4 or about 12 weeks.

Measured with immunoSEQ multiplex PCR; TCRdb has only the in-frame clones, and not every one. Among fewer than 120,000 clones listed, 87% were seen once. Study results and caveats: Increased Spike-specific TCR breadth and depth were observed after two AZD1222 doses. Just a handful of people given AZD1222 tested seropositive at baseline. Regions left unmutated in variants are reportedly the target of nearly half of spike-specific TCRs.

Germline values: CDR1 SGDLS, CDR2 YYNGEE. The CDR3 is 15 amino acids. Trimming left V 4 bases short and J 6 bases short, with 16 bases between. Note on this clone: Its antigen is still unknown.

The sequence was obtained from an adult in good health. The chain links TRBV9 to TRBJ2-2, with D tentatively TRBD1 (5 bases). This sample comprised peripheral blood, obtained on day 0 of AZD1222 vaccination. The CDR3 bases are TGTGCCAGCAGCCTTAGAGGAATAGGGGCCGGGGAGCTGTTTTTT. Its translation: CASSLRGIGAGELFF. The entire variable domain, with the rest obtained from reference TRBV9 and TRBJ2-2, is as follows: DSGVTQTPKHLITATGQRVTLRCSPRSGDLSVYWYQQSLDQGLQFLIQYYNGEERAKGNILERFSAQQFPDLHSELNLSSLELGDSALYFCASSLRGIGAGELFFGEGSRLTVL.